This T cell receptor (beta chain) was found in a study of Ad26.COV2.S vaccination and SARS-CoV-2 variants. The treatment here: some 19 received Ad26.COV2.S at low or high dose, single or two shots; about 5 received placebo; per-sample allocation not given. Each sample was drawn 63 days after the first injection (of vaccine or placebo). The CDR3 has 12 residues. Trimming shortened V by 8 bases and J by 5 bases, and 10 bases separated the two germline ends. The germline gives CDR1 LGHDT, CDR2 YNNKEL (reference sequence). Clones were read by immunoSEQ multiplex PCR, and TCRdb kept only the in-frame ones, dropping some. The sample consists of 450,000 to 550,000 clones, about 89% of them appearing once.

This clonotype was sampled from a person between 18 and 65 years old who received the Ad26.COV2.S COVID-19 vaccine or a placebo. The sequences come from peripheral blood, collected in a trial of Ad26.COV2.S vaccine versus placebo. This sequence joins TRBV3-1 (or the pseudogene TRBV3-2) and TRBJ2-1; D is uncertain. This CDR3 is CASAARDNEQFF. The CDR3 region has the DNA TGTGCCAGCGCGGCACGCGACAATGAGCAGTTCTTC.